The entry that follows covers one TCR beta chain sequence. Clones were read by immunoSEQ multiplex PCR, and TCRdb kept only the in-frame ones, dropping some. The data hold roughly 2.1 million clones, with about 93% observed a single time. CD45RO-negative, CCR7-positively selected cells formed the naive CD8 fraction, excluding terminally differentiated effector memory CD45RA+ cells. With V trimmed by 5 bases and J by 8 bases, 4 bases remained unmatched. The CDR3 spans 14 residues. Germline CDR1 is SEHNR and CDR2 is FQNEAQ (reference sequence). This specimen comes from a study of shared clonotypes between healthy human individuals.

The chain is built from TRBV7-9 and TRBJ2-1; 12 positions agree with TRBD2. Sequencing was done on a sample of naive CD8+ T cells from PBMCs. This receptor was taken from a man aged 18 to 30 in good health. Some clones in this sample may be carry-over from other donors' samples. The CDR3 DNA follows: TGTGCCAGCAGCGCGACTAGCGGGAGCTATGAGCAGTTCTTC. Its translation is CASSATSGSYEQFF.